Presented here are 25 T cell receptor beta chains from one specimen sequenced in a study of cytomegalovirus exposure and HLA in healthy donors. TCRdb keeps only in-frame clones here, not all; method: immunoSEQ multiplex PCR. Of some 340,000 clones listed, roughly 90% are singletons. The sample consisted of PBMCs. The receptor set was obtained from a woman in her thirties in good health and CMV-seropositive.

The chain joins TRBV2 to TRBJ2-7, with D perhaps TRBD1 (5 bases). CDR1 and CDR2 from the germline V gene are SNHLY and FYNNEI. This CDR3 region has 14 residues. The ends were cut back, 3 bases at V and 0 bases at J, with 9 bases in the middle. DNA for the CDR3: TGTGCCAGCAGTGAGGACATGAGCTCCTACGAGCAGTACTTC. It encodes CASSEDMSSYEQYF.

The genes are TRBV4-1 and TRBJ1-1; 8 bases fit TRBD1. V trimming: 3 bases; J trimming: 3 bases; junction bases outside the gene matches: 6. This CDR3 region has 15 residues. Germline values: CDR1 MGHRA, CDR2 YSYEKL. The CDR3 coding sequence is TGCGCCAGCAGCCAGTATAACAGGGGGGACACTGAAGCTTTCTTT. As protein: CASSQYNRGDTEAFF.

This sequence joins TRBV28 and TRBJ1-2; 8 bases are a match to TRBD1. V gave up 5 bases and J gave up 4 bases; unmatched junction bases: 9. Germline V CDR1 and CDR2: MDHEN, SYDVKM. The CDR3 totals 15 residues. Here the CDR3 reads CASSPRDRLIYGYTF. CDR3 nucleotides: TGTGCCAGCAGTCCCAGGGACAGGCTAATCTATGGCTACACCTTC.

The chain uses TRBV7-2 and TRBJ2-1; 7 positions match TRBD2. This CDR3 spans 16 amino acids. Per the germline V gene, CDR1 is SGHTA and CDR2 is FQGNSA. Trimming at V came to 4 bases and at J to 4 bases, leaving 10 bases not matched to a gene. This chain's CDR3 is CASSSNSGGGYNEQFF. CDR3 bases: TGTGCCAGCAGCTCAAACTCGGGAGGAGGGTACAATGAGCAGTTCTTC. The complete variable domain, with remaining parts taken from reference TRBV7-2 and TRBJ2-1, reads GAGVSQSPSNKVTEKGKDVELRCDPISGHTALYWYRQSLGQGLEFLIYFQGNSAPDKSGLPSDRFSAERTGGSVSTLTIQRTQQEDSAVYLCASSSNSGGGYNEQFFGPGTRLTVL.

The rearrangement joins TRBV28 to TRBJ2-1, with TRBD1 identical over 9 bases. Germline V gives CDR1 MDHEN, CDR2 SYDVKM. The CDR3 length is 16 residues. Trimming removed 4 bases from V and 5 bases from J; junction bases left unmatched: 9. The CDR3 spells CASSSAGTGSHNEQFF. The CDR3 nucleotides are TGTGCCAGCAGTTCCGCCGGGACAGGGTCCCACAATGAGCAGTTCTTC.

V and J are TRBV28 and TRBJ2-1; 10 positions agree with TRBD2. Germline V gives CDR1 MDHEN, CDR2 SYDVKM. The CDR3 sequence is 12 residues long. With V trimmed by 3 bases and J by 12 bases, 2 bases remained unmatched. The CDR3 protein is CASSFVAGGQFF. CDR3 sequence (DNA): TGTGCCAGCAGTTTTGTAGCGGGGGGGCAGTTCTTC.

The rearrangement links TRBV7-7 to TRBJ2-1; 7 bases map to TRBD1. J was trimmed by 9 bases and V by 5 bases; bases with no gene match: 10. The CDR3 length is 14 residues. The germline V gene encodes CDR1 SSHAT and CDR2 FNYEAQ (reference sequence). The CDR3, as DNA: TGTGCCAGCAGCGCCCAAGACAGGGACGCTGAGCAGTTCTTC. It encodes CASSAQDRDAEQFF. Complete variable domain (other parts from reference TRBV7-7 and TRBJ2-1): GAGVSQSPRYKVTKRGQDVTLRCDPISSHATLYWYQQALGQGPEFLTYFNYEAQPDKSGLPSDRFSAERPEGSISTLTIQRTEQRDSAMYRCASSAQDRDAEQFFGPGTRLTVL.

V and J are TRBV5-4 and TRBJ2-3; D ambiguous. Per germline, CDR1 SGHNT and CDR2 YYREEE (reference sequence). The CDR3 covers 15 residues. Trimming removed 2 bases at V and 4 bases at J, with 14 bases between. DNA of the CDR3: TGTGCCAGCAGCTTCCGGGCTTTGTTAGCAGATACGCAGTATTTT. Protein product: CASSFRALLADTQYF.

Of note for this clone: Compared with germline, one end of the junction differs, possibly owing to a read error. The chain carries TRBV29-1 and TRBJ1-1; possible D gene TRBD1, 6 bases. The CDR3 is made up of 12 amino acids. Looked up from germline, CDR1 is SQVTM and CDR2 is ANQGSEA. This chain's CDR3 is CSVVRGNTKAFF. CDR3 DNA sequence: TGCAGCGTTGTAAGGGGGAACACTAAAGCTTTCTTT.

The chain uses TRBV29-1 and TRBJ2-2; possible D gene TRBD2, 5 bases. Looked up from germline, CDR1 is SQVTM and CDR2 is ANQGSEA. The CDR3 extends over 15 amino acids. V lost 0 bases and J 5 bases, leaving 13 bases between the germline ends. The CDR3 reads CSVEEGGRGTGELFF. Here the CDR3 DNA reads TGCAGCGTTGAAGAAGGTGGGAGAGGGACCGGGGAGCTGTTTTTT.

The chain has TRBV30 and TRBJ2-5; no clear D gene. Per germline, CDR1 GTSNPN and CDR2 SVGIG (reference sequence). The CDR3 extends over 10 amino acids. V lost 5 bases and J 2 bases, leaving 3 bases between the germline ends. The CDR3 nucleotides are TGTGCCTGGGGACAAGAGACCCAGTACTTC. It yields the protein CAWGQETQYF.

This chain joins TRBV7-6 and TRBJ2-2; either TRBD1 or TRBD2 may supply D (6 bases each). CDR1 and CDR2 from the germline V gene are SGHVS and FNYEAQ. The CDR3 runs 20 residues. Trimming shortened V by 1 base and J by 1 base, and 22 bases separated the two germline ends. CDR3 in amino acids: CASSLGGVAGHPKNTGELFF. For the CDR3, the DNA is TGTGCCAGCAGCTTAGGTGGGGTGGCGGGACACCCAAAGAACACCGGGGAGCTGTTTTTT.

The chain is built from TRBV13 and TRBJ2-7; D remains unclear. V lost 5 bases, J lost 7 bases, and 12 bases lay in between. The CDR3 is 12 residues long. The germline V gene has CDR1 PRHDT and CDR2 FYEKMQ (reference sequence). The CDR3 here is CASSLSPWEQYF. CDR3 DNA: TGTGCCAGCAGCCTCTCCCCGTGGGAGCAGTACTTC.

The table lists this clone with a count of one. The rearrangement uses TRBV9 and TRBJ2-1, with 7 nucleotides matching TRBD2. The CDR3 has 14 amino acids. The V gene end was trimmed by 3 bases and the J gene end by 7 bases; junction bases not matched to a gene: 7. Germline values: CDR1 SGDLS, CDR2 YYNGEE. In nucleotides, the CDR3 is TGTGCCAGCAGCGGGACTAGTCGGGCTAATGAGCAGTTCTTC. Amino acid sequence: CASSGTSRANEQFF. Drawing the rest from reference TRBV9 and TRBJ2-1, the complete variable domain is DSGVTQTPKHLITATGQRVTLRCSPRSGDLSVYWYQQSLDQGLQFLIQYYNGEERAKGNILERFSAQQFPDLHSELNLSSLELGDSALYFCASSGTSRANEQFFGPGTRLTVL.

A single count supports this clone. The chain uses TRBV28 and TRBJ2-4, with 9 bases aligning to TRBD2. The CDR3 sequence is 14 residues long. V lost 4 bases and J lost 7; bases outside the gene matches: 5. Germline V gene data show CDR1 as MDHEN and CDR2 as SYDVKM. CDR3 bases: TGTGCCAGCAGTTCGGGACTAGCCGGGAACATTCAGTACTTC. Its protein product is CASSSGLAGNIQYF.

This clone was seen a single time. This CDR3 is also generated by other DNA sequences in the sample. The chain uses TRBV9 and TRBJ1-2, with D tentatively TRBD1 (5 bases). This CDR3 has 13 residues. CDR1 is SGDLS, CDR2 YYNGEE, per germline. V gave up 0 bases and J gave up 2 bases, with 5 bases separating them. The DNA for the CDR3 is TGTGCCAGCAGCGTAGGACAGAACTATGGCTACACCTTC. It specifies CASSVGQNYGYTF.

This clone turned up a few times. CDR3: CASSLGQGAGYTF. The CDR3 DNA reads TGTGCCAGCAGCTTGGGACAGGGCGCTGGCTACACCTTC. The V gene is TRBV5-4, the J gene TRBJ1-2, with 7 bases lining up with TRBD1. The V gene's germline CDR1 is SGHNT and CDR2 YYREEE (reference sequence). J lost 7 bases, V lost 0 bases, and 3 bases had no gene match. This CDR3 is built from 13 residues.

This clone showed up just once. The chain combines TRBV4-3 with TRBJ2-5; D perhaps matches TRBD2 (7 bases). Looked up from germline, CDR1 is LGHNA and CDR2 is YSLEER. This CDR3 has 17 amino acids. The germline V and J ends were trimmed by 0 bases and 1 base, with 15 bases remaining between them. In nucleotides, the CDR3 is TGCGCCAGCAGCCAAGATCCAAGGGGGGGCAGCCAAGAGACCCAGTACTTC. Encoded protein: CASSQDPRGGSQETQYF.

This clone was counted only a few times. The chain couples TRBV19 to TRBJ1-3; no definite D call. The CDR3 consists of 13 residues. Germline loops: CDR1 LNHDA, CDR2 SQIVND (reference sequence). The V and J ends lost 10 bases and 4 bases respectively, with 14 bases between them. The CDR3 DNA sequence: TGTGCCACCCGTGTCGCGGGAGGAAACACCATATATTTT. Its protein is CATRVAGGNTIYF.

The rearrangement uses TRBV28 and TRBJ2-7, with D unresolved. Germline V lookup: CDR1 MDHEN, CDR2 SYDVKM. The CDR3 is 14 amino acids. The V gene lost 2 bases and the J gene lost 4 bases, with 12 bases spanning the gap. In DNA form, the CDR3 reads TGTGCCAGCAGTTTAATTGGGATGGTGTACGAGCAGTACTTC. The encoded protein is CASSLIGMVYEQYF.

The rearrangement uses TRBV6-5 and TRBJ1-2; tentative D call: TRBD1 (5 bases). CDR3 length: 15 residues. In germline, CDR1 is MNHEY, CDR2 SVGAGI. Trimming stripped 2 bases from V and 2 bases from J, with 12 bases between. DNA for the CDR3: TGTGCCAGCAGTTACGTGCTCGGGGGGAACTATGGCTACACCTTC. Its translation is CASSYVLGGNYGYTF.

The rearrangement joins TRBV15 to TRBJ2-7; 8 nucleotides match TRBD1. V was pared by 0 bases and J by 3 bases, with 7 bases of the junction left unmatched. CDR3 length: 16 amino acids. Germline CDR1 reads LNHNV; CDR2 reads YYDKDF (reference sequence). CDR3 sequence reads: CATSRDSGQGYYEQYF. In DNA form, the CDR3 reads TGTGCCACCAGCAGAGATTCAGGACAGGGCTACTACGAGCAGTACTTC.

The V gene is TRBV25-1, the J gene TRBJ2-7; TRBD1 agrees at 7 bases. The CDR3 length is 14 residues. Looked up from germline, CDR1 is MGHDK and CDR2 is SYGVNS. With 7 bases clipped from V and 4 bases from J, the junction kept 10 bases outside the gene matches. The CDR3 bases are TGTGCCAGCACTCGGAGTCCACAGGGGTACGAGCAGTACTTC. The encoded protein is CASTRSPQGYEQYF.

Here the CDR3 DNA reads TGCGCCAGCAGCTTGACCGGGACAGGGGCTGAGACCCAGTACTTC. It translates to CASSLTGTGAETQYF. The chain couples TRBV5-1 to TRBJ2-5, with 10 positions matching TRBD1. Germline lookup yields CDR1 SGHRS and CDR2 YFSETQ. V shed 1 base and J 5 bases; nucleotides not matched to a gene: 5. The CDR3 sequence is 15 residues long.

This chain connects TRBV7-3 to TRBJ2-7; D possibly uses TRBD1 or TRBD2 (7 bases each). Germline V lookup: CDR1 SGHTA, CDR2 FQGTGA. The CDR3 has 17 residues. V was cut by 2 bases and J by 0 bases, with 17 bases left in between. The CDR3 region is CASSLSATGEGSYEQYF. The CDR3 nucleotides read TGTGCCAGCAGCTTATCGGCAACAGGGGAGGGCTCCTACGAGCAGTACTTC.